This TCR beta chain was documented in a study of shared clonotypes between healthy human individuals. As concerns this clone: Its antigen is unknown.

The CDR3 loop spans 17 amino acids. Germline V gene sequence: CDR1 SGHNT, CDR2 YYREEE (reference sequence). V was pared by 4 bases and J by 1 base, with 15 bases between. Data came from immunoSEQ multiplex PCR; TCRdb stores just in-frame clones and leaves some out. Of approximately 510,000 clones in the sample, 70% to 80% are singletons; the top ten hold 10% to 15%. Study-wide points: Sampling was confined to blood; repertoires within tissues likely differ.

Healthy HIV-negative adults without recent acute infections or vaccinations served as donors. Caucasian adults living in Nashville, Tennessee, provided all samples. This receptor was obtained from a middle-aged woman in good health. Some clones in this sample may be carry-over from other donors' samples. The sequenced sample consisted of PBMCs. The chain links TRBV5-4 to TRBJ2-6; tentatively, D is TRBD1 (5 bases). Here the CDR3 DNA reads TGTGCCAGCAGCATACCTGTGCCAGGGTCTGGGGCCAACGTCCTGACTTTC. It specifies CASSIPVPGSGANVLTF.